This T cell receptor beta chain was captured by sequencing in a study of radiation and T cells in renal cell carcinoma. Time point of the sample: baseline pretreatment blood. Treatment specified: 15 Gy SBRT to primary tumor, nephrectomy 4 weeks later. This renal cell carcinoma was of the clear cell type. A word on this clone: As yet, its antigen is unknown.

Germline V lookup: CDR1 MDHEN, CDR2 SYDVKM. The CDR3 sequence is 10 residues long. V dropped 4 bases and J dropped 8 bases, with 2 bases sitting between them. Study outcomes and limitations: Top tumor clonotypes rose in blood 2 weeks post-radiation, then contracted. Without pretreatment biopsies, baseline tumor clonotype presence was undetermined.

The table came from immunoSEQ multiplex PCR; TCRdb's copy has only in-frame clones and leaves some out. This table has about 91,000 clones, 65% to 85% appearing once. The sample was blood, taken from a patient whose treatment included radiotherapy and nephrectomy. The receptor was derived from a man between 60 and 70 years old with renal cell carcinoma. The V call is TRBV28, the J call TRBJ1-4; D is ambiguous. CDR3: CASSSEKLFF. CDR3 in DNA: TGTGCCAGCAGTTCCGAAAAACTGTTTTTT.